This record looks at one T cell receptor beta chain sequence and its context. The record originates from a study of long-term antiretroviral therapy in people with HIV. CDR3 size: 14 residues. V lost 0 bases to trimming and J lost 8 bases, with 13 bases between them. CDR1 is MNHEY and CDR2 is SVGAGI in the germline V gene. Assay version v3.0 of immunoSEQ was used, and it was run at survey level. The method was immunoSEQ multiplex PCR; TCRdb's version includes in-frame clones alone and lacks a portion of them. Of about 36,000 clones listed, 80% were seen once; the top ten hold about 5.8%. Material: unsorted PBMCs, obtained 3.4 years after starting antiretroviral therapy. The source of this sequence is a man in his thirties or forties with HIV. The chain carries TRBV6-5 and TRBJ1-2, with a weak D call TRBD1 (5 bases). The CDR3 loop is CASSYSRDPGGYTF. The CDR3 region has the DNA TGTGCCAGCAGTTACTCCCGGGACCCCGGGGGCTACACCTTC.